This T cell receptor (beta chain) was documented in a study of blood T cell repertoires in COVID-19. Across the study: COVID-19 samples from acute and convalescent phases originated in the United States, Italy and Spain.

As originally analysed: Amplification with reference gene primers provided the estimates of nucleated cell counts. Clones were read by immunoSEQ multiplex PCR, and TCRdb kept only the in-frame ones, dropping some. V and J calls and clone size are as listed in that table; D and trimming were resolved from the DNA. The data hold roughly 200,000 clones, with roughly 80% observed a single time. There are 14 residues in the CDR3. Looked up from germline, CDR1 is MGHRA and CDR2 is YSYEKL. The V gene end was trimmed by 5 bases and the J gene end by 3 bases; junction bases not matched to a gene: 5. The sequencing input was peripheral blood. The sequence was collected from a woman aged 80 or over with acute or convalescent COVID-19. The chain combines TRBV4-1 with TRBJ1-2, with 8 bases lining up with TRBD1. CDR3 sequence reads: CASSFQGADYGYTF. Written as DNA, the CDR3 is TGCGCCAGCAGCTTCCAGGGGGCGGACTATGGCTACACCTTC.